A single T cell receptor (beta chain) is shown here with its context. This clone's antigen is unknown. Base qualities are not recorded, but no much larger clone differs from it by a single base. V loses 5 bases of germline sequence and J loses 3 bases, and the interval between the two ends is 8 bases. The germline V gene (reference sequence) yields SGHAT for CDR1 and FQDESV for CDR2. Inclusive of the bounding cysteine and phenylalanine, the CDR3 is 12 residues long. Kept here is only the CDR3 DNA, which spans 36 bases and is read in frame from base 1. The data derive from a study of blood T cell repertoires in COVID-19 (dated by TCRdb to 2018 to 2020). Looking at the study overall: Samples from collaborators originated in the United States, Italy and Spain and spanned both the acute and convalescent phases of COVID-19. The material from the prospective study consisted of cDNA or gDNA derived from T cells, B-cell-depleted T cells, or PBMCs. Deeply sampled blood TCRbeta repertoires from subjects exposed to, actively infected with, or recovered from COVID-19 were included in the dataset. The repertoires were made available in a free public database intended to serve as a resource for research on the immune response to SARS-CoV-2. The samples were drawn from two sources: the first 160 participants of the ongoing ImmuneRACE study, and 1,200 or so subjects contributed by 6 global collaborators. A de-identified subject ID, COVID-19 status, age in years and sex were almost always included in the sample metadata. HLA class I and class II types, where available, came from metadata supplied by the sample provider rather than from assay-based typing.

Each collaborating institution followed its own protocols to collect whole blood in K2EDTA tubes. Collaborator samples were shipped for TCRbeta analysis as frozen whole blood, isolated PBMCs, or DNA extracted from either sample type. Points the paper makes about the study in general: Clinical and demographic metadata were provided uncurated, with the amount varying by source and participant.

TCRbeta CDR3 regions were amplified from genomic DNA using the immunoSEQ Assay, a bias-controlled multiplex PCR. In the paper's pipeline: Nucleated cell counts per sample were estimated from amplification of reference gene primers within the assay. Sequence reads were collapsed and filtered to measure the absolute abundance of every unique TCRbeta CDR3 rearrangement. For each sample, productive Simpson clonality was calculated as the square root of Simpson's diversity index across productive rearrangements. TCRdb mirrors the immuneACCESS table, restricted to in-frame sequences. Some clones are absent from its copies; in checked studies, under half trace to an unresolved V gene, and the reason for the others is unknown. The V and J calls and clone size were taken over from that table, and D and trimming were inferred from the DNA. The sample profile shows about 110,000 clones; 80% to 90% of them were found once. Over 2% of the sample is held by the ten biggest clonotypes.

This TCR derives from a human donor in a cohort sampled during active COVID-19. Sequenced: peripheral blood. The chain uses TRBV11-1 and TRBJ2-7, with no reliable assignment of the D segment. The DNA sequence reads TGTGCCAGCAGCCTGGCCCGCTACGAGCAGTACTTC. It specifies CASSLARYEQYF.